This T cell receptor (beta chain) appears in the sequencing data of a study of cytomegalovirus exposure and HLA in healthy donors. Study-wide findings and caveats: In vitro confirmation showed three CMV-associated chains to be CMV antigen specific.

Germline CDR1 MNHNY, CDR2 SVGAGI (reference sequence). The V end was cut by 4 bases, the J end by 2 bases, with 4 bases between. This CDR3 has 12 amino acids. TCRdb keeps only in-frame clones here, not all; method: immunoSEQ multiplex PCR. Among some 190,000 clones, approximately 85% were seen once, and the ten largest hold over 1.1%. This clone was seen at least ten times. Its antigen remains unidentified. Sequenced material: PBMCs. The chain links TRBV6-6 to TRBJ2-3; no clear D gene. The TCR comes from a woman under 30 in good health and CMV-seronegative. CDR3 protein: CASSLYTDTQYF. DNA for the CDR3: TGTGCCAGCAGTTTATACACAGATACGCAGTATTTT.